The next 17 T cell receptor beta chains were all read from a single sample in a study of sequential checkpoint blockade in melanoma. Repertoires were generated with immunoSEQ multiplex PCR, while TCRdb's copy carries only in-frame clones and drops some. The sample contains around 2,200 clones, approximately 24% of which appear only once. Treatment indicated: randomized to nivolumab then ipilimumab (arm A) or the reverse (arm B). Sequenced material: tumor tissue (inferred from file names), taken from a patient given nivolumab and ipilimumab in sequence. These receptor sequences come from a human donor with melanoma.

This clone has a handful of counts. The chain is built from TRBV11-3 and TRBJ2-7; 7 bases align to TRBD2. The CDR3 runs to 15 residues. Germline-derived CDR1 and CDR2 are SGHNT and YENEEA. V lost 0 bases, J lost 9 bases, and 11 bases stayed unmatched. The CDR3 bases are TGTGCCAGCAGCTTAGACGTAGGGAGGGGTGCTGGGCAGTACTTC. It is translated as CASSLDVGRGAGQYF.

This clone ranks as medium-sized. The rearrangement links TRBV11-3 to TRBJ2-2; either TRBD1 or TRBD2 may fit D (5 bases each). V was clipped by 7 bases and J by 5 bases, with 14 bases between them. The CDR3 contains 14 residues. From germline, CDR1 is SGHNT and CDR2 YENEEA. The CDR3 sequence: CASITVGETGELFF. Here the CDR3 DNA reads TGTGCCAGCATCACAGTGGGGGAAACCGGGGAGCTGTTTTTT.

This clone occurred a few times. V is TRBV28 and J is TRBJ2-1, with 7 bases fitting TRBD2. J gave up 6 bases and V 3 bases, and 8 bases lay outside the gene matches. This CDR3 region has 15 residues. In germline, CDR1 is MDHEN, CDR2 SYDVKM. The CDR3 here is CASSFRTSPGNEQFF. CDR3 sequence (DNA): TGTGCCAGCAGTTTCCGGACTAGTCCGGGCAATGAGCAGTTCTTC. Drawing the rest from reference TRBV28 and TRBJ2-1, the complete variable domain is DVKVTQSSRYLVKRTGEKVFLECVQDMDHENMFWYRQDPGLGLRLIYFSYDVKMKEKGDIPEGYSVSREKKERFSLILESASTNQTSMYLCASSFRTSPGNEQFFGPGTRLTVL.

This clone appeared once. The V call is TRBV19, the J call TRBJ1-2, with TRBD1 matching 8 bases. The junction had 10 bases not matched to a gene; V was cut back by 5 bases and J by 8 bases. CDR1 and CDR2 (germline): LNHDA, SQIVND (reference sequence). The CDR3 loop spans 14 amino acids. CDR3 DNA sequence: TGTGCCAGTAGTCCTCAGGACAGGGTGGGAGGCTACACCTTC. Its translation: CASSPQDRVGGYTF.

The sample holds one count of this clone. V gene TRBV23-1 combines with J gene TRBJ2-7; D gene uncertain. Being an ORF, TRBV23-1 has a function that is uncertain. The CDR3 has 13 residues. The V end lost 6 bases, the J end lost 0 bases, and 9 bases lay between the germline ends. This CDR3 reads CASSSRDSYEQYF. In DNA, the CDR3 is TGCGCCAGCAGCTCCCGCGACTCCTACGAGCAGTACTTC.

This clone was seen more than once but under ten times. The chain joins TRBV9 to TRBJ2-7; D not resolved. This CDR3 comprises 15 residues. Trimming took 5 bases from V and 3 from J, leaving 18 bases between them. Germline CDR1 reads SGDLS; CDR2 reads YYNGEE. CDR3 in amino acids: CASSEGPSPGYEQYF. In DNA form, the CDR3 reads TGTGCCAGCAGTGAAGGGCCTTCTCCAGGCTACGAGCAGTACTTC.

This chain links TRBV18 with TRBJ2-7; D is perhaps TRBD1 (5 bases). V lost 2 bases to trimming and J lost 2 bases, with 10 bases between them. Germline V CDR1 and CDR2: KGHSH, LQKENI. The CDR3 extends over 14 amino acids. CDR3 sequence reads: CASSPGADTYEQYF. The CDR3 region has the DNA TGTGCCAGCTCACCAGGGGCAGACACCTACGAGCAGTACTTC.

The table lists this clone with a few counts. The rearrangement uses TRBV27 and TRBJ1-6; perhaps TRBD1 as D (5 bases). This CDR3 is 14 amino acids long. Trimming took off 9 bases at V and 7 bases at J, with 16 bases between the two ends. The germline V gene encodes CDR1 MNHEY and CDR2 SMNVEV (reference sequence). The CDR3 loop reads CASSPGRGNSPLHF. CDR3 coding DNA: TGTGCCAGTAGTCCGGGACGGGGGAATTCACCCCTCCACTTT.

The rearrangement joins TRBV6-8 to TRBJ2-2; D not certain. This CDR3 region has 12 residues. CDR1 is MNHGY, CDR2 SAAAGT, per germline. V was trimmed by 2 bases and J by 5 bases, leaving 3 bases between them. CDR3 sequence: CASSYGTGELFF. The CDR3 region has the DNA TGTGCCAGCAGTTACGGTACCGGGGAGCTGTTTTTT.

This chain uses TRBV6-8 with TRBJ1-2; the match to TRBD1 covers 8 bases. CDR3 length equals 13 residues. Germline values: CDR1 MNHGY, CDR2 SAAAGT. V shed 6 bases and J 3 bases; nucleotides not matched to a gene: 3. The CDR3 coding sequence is TGTGCCAGCAGGGGACAGGCCGACTATGGCTACACCTTC. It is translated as CASRGQADYGYTF.

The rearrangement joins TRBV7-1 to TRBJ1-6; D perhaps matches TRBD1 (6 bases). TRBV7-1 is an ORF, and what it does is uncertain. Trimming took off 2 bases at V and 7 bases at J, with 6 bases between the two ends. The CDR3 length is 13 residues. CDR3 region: CASSSTGNSPLHF. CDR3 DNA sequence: TGTGCCAGCAGCTCAACAGGGAATTCACCCCTCCACTTT.

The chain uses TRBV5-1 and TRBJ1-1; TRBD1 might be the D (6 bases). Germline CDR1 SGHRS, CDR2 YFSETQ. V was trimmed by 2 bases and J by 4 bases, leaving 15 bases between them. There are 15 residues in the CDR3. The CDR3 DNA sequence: TGCGCCAGCAGCTTACAGCGGACAGAAGGCACTGAAGCTTTCTTT. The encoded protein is CASSLQRTEGTEAFF.

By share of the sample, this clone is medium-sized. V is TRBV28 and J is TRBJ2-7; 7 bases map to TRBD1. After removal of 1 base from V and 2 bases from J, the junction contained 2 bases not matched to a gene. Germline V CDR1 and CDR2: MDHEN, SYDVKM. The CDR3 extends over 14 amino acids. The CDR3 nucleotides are TGTGCCAGCAGTTTATACCAGGGGGCCTACGAGCAGTACTTC. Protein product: CASSLYQGAYEQYF. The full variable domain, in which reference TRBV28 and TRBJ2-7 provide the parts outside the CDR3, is DVKVTQSSRYLVKRTGEKVFLECVQDMDHENMFWYRQDPGLGLRLIYFSYDVKMKEKGDIPEGYSVSREKKERFSLILESASTNQTSMYLCASSLYQGAYEQYFGPGTRLTVT.

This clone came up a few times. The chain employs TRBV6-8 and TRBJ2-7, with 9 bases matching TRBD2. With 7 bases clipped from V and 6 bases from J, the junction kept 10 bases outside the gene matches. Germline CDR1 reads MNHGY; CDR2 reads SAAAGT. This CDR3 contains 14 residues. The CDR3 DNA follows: TGTGCCAGCAAGGAGCGGGGGGAATCGGCCGAGCAGTACTTC. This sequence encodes CASKERGESAEQYF.

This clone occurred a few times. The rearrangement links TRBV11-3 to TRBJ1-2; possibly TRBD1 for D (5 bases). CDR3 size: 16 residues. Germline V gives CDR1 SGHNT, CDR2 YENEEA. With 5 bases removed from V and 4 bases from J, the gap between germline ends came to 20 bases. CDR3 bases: TGTGCCAGCAGCGCCCGGGGCCCAGGCGATGGCTATGGCTACACCTTC. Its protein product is CASSARGPGDGYGYTF.

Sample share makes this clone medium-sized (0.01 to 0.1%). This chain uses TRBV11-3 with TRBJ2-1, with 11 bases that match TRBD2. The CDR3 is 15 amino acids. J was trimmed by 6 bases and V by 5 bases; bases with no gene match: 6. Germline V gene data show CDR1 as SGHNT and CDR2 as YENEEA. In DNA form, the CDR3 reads TGTGCCAGCAGCGAACTAGCGGGGGACCTCAATGAGCAGTTCTTC. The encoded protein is CASSELAGDLNEQFF.

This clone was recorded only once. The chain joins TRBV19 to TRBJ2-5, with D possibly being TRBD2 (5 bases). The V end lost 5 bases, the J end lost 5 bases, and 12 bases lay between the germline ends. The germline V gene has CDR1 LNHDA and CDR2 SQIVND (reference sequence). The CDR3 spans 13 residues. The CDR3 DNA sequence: TGTGCCAGTAGTCCCGACGGGGTGGAGACCCAGTACTTC. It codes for CASSPDGVETQYF.